The entry below describes one T cell receptor beta chain. Which antigen it targets is not known. No base qualities exist here, and no much larger clone lies one base off it. This sample is drawn from a study of blood T cell repertoires in COVID-19 (TCRdb year 2020). Some background on the complete study: Samples from collaborators originated in the United States, Italy and Spain and spanned both the acute and convalescent phases of COVID-19. The material from the prospective study consisted of cDNA or gDNA derived from T cells, B-cell-depleted T cells, or PBMCs. Deeply sampled blood TCRbeta repertoires from subjects exposed to, actively infected with, or recovered from COVID-19 were included in the dataset. The repertoires were released in a freely available public database meant as a resource for research on the immune response to SARS-CoV-2. The samples were drawn from two sources: the first 160 participants of the ongoing ImmuneRACE study, and 1,200 or so subjects contributed by 6 global collaborators. Nearly every sample came with metadata listing a de-identified subject ID, COVID-19 status, age in years and sex. Where available, HLA class I and class II types were taken from metadata supplied by the sample provider and were not determined by assay-based typing.

The CDR3 runs 13 residues from the cysteine to the phenylalanine. Only the CDR3 DNA is retained, 39 bases long and in frame from the first base. The junction shows trimming of 5 bases on V and 5 bases on J, plus 12 bases between the germline ends. The germline V gene (reference sequence) supplies CDR1 MNHEY and CDR2 SMNVEV. Summary of the overall study and its limitations: The quantity of clinical and demographic metadata differed by source and by participant and was supplied without curation.

The immunoSEQ Assay, a bias-controlled multiplex PCR, was used to amplify TCRbeta CDR3 regions from genomic DNA. From the authors' description of their analysis: The number of nucleated cells in each sample was estimated by amplification of reference gene primers within the assay. Sequence reads were collapsed and filtered to measure the absolute abundance of every unique TCRbeta CDR3 rearrangement. For each sample, productive Simpson clonality was calculated by taking the square root of Simpson's diversity index across productive rearrangements. Sourced from immuneACCESS, this table was stored by TCRdb with only in-frame sequences that have V and J called. A share of the clones is absent; for the studies checked, an unresolved V gene accounts for under half, and the remainder has no known explanation. D and trimming were read from the DNA, whereas the V and J calls and clone size are those reported in that table. The sample table lists 150,000 to 200,000 clones, about 85% of them with a count of one. The top ten clonotypes cover less than 3.5% of the sample.

Whole blood was collected in K2EDTA tubes by collaborating institutions according to the institutions' own protocols. For TCRbeta analysis, collaborators shipped samples in one of three forms: frozen whole blood, isolated PBMCs, or DNA extracted from either of those sample types. The chain was built from TRBV27 and TRBJ2-5; the D segment could be TRBD1, given 6 matching bases. The TCR comes from a woman aged 25 to 39 with active or convalescent COVID-19. The sequencing input was peripheral blood. The DNA sequence is given as TGTGCCAGCAGTCTACAAGGGGGTGAGACCCAGTACTTC. Its protein is CASSLQGGETQYF.